A single sample gave rise to the 2 T cell receptor beta chains below, sequenced in a study of cytomegalovirus exposure and HLA in healthy donors. Here immunoSEQ multiplex PCR was the method, and the copy in TCRdb shows in-frame clones only, minus some. Of 150,000 to 200,000 clones in the sample, about 86% were seen once. Sequencing was done on a sample of PBMCs. These TCRs come from a woman aged 25 to 39 in good health and CMV-seronegative.

The chain carries TRBV6-5 and TRBJ2-1; 7 nucleotides align to TRBD2. CDR3 size: 15 residues. V gave up 2 bases and J gave up 3 bases; unmatched junction bases: 4. The germline V gene encodes CDR1 MNHEY and CDR2 SVGAGI. The CDR3 is CASSYPRGGYNEQFF. In DNA form, the CDR3 reads TGTGCCAGCAGTTACCCTCGCGGGGGCTACAATGAGCAGTTCTTC.

The genes are TRBV4-2 and TRBJ2-6; 7 nucleotides match TRBD1. J gave up 0 bases and V 2 bases, and 7 bases lay outside the gene matches. The CDR3 totals 18 residues. Germline values: CDR1 LGHNA, CDR2 YNFKEQ. CDR3 in DNA: TGTGCCAGCAGCCAATGGACAGGTGTTATCTCTGGGGCCAACGTCCTGACTTTC. This translates into CASSQWTGVISGANVLTF.